A selection of T cell receptor beta chains follows, all from one sample in a study of blood T cell repertoires in COVID-19. Method: immunoSEQ multiplex PCR; TCRdb's copy keeps in-frame clones and lacks some. This sample has hundreds of thousands of clones, with around nine tenths found just once. The sample comprised peripheral blood. These receptors were collected from a woman aged 60-75 years who had recovered from COVID-19. Both conserved end residues are part of each CDR3. A D gene is named only where the DNA matches it firmly. A clone size is listed for some rows: how often the clone was seen (once, few, many), or a class if it is expanded.

clone_size	v_call	j_call	d_call	cdr3_nt	cdr3_aa
.	TRBV6-5	TRBJ1-1	.	TGTGCCAGCCTCCAGGAATGGGCCACTGAAGCTTTCTTT	CASLQEWATEAFF
.	TRBV15	TRBJ2-7	.	TGTGCCACCAGCAGAGGGAGGAAGGAGCAGTACTTC	CATSRGRKEQYF
.	TRBV7-2	TRBJ1-1	TRBD1	TGTGCCAGCAGCTTGAGGGGGGGACAGGGCGGATCGGGAACTGAAGCTTTCTTT	CASSLRGGQGGSGTEAFF
.	TRBV7-3	TRBJ2-3	TRBD2	TGTGCCAGCAGCGGTAGCGGGGGGGCCACAGATACGCAGTATTTT	CASSGSGGATDTQYF
.	TRBV9	TRBJ1-2	TRBD1	TGTGCCAGCAGCGAAAAAGGGGGCTACTATGGCTACACCTTC	CASSEKGGYYGYTF
.	TRBV27	TRBJ1-5	TRBD1	TGTGCCAGCCATACAGGGGGGGGCGGCCCCCAGCATTTT	CASHTGGGGPQHF
.	TRBV27	TRBJ1-1	.	TGTGCCAGCAGTTTACCGAGAGCAGGCACTGAAGCTTTCTTT	CASSLPRAGTEAFF
.	TRBV5-1	TRBJ1-1	.	TGCGCCAGCAGCTTGGGCCCGGGGAACACTGAAGCTTTCTTT	CASSLGPGNTEAFF
.	TRBV3-1/TRBV3-2	TRBJ2-7	TRBD1	TGTGCCAGCAGCCCTGAGGGACAGTACTACGAGCAGTACTTC	CASSPEGQYYEQYF
once	TRBV29-1	TRBJ2-4	TRBD1	TGCAGCGGAGAAATACAGGGGCTGAAAAACATTCAGTACTTC	CSGEIQGLKNIQYF
.	TRBV7-2	TRBJ1-3	.	TGTGCCAGCGGCTCCCTTCAGTACTCTGGAAACACCATATATTTT	CASGSLQYSGNTIYF
.	TRBV5-6	TRBJ2-7	.	TGTGCCAGCTCTTCCCCCTACGAGCAGTACTTC	CASSSPYEQYF
.	TRBV14	TRBJ2-7	TRBD1	TGTGCCAGCAGCTACACAGGGGTGGACATCCCAGGCTACGAGCAGTACTTC	CASSYTGVDIPGYEQYF
once	TRBV20-1	TRBJ2-5	.	TGCAGTGCTAGGGAGGGGGAGACCCAGTACTTC	CSAREGETQYF
.	TRBV11-3	TRBJ2-2	TRBD1	TGTGCCAGCAGTTTCACAGGGGGCACCGGGGAGCTGTTTTTT	CASSFTGGTGELFF
.	TRBV5-4	TRBJ2-3	TRBD2	TGTGCCAGCAGCTCGGTGGAGCGGGGGGGCCTGGCAGATACGCAGTATTTT	CASSSVERGGLADTQYF